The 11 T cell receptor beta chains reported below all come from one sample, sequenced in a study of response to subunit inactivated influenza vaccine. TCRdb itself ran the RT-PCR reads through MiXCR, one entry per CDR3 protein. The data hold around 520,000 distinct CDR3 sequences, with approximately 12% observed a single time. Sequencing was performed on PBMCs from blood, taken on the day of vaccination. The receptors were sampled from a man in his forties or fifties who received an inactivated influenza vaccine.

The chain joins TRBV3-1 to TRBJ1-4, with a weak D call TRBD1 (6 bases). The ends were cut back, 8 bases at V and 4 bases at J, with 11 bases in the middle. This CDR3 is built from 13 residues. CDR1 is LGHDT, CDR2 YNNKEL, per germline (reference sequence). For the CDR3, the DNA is TGTGCCAGCCAACAGGGAATTAATGAAAAACTGTTTTTT. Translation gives CASQQGINEKLFF. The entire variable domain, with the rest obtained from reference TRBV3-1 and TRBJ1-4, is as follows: DTAVSQTPKYLVTQMGNDKSIKCEQNLGHDTMYWYKQDSKKFLKIMFSYNNKELIINETVPNRFSPKSPDKAHLNLHINSLELGDSAVYFCASQQGINEKLFFGSGTQLSVL.

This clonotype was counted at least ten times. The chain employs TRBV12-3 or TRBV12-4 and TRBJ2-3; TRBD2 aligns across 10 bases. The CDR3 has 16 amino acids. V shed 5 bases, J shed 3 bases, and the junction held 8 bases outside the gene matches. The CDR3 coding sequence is TGTGCCAGCAGTCCCTTGAGCGGGAGGGCGACAGATACGCAGTATTTT. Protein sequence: CASSPLSGRATDTQYF.

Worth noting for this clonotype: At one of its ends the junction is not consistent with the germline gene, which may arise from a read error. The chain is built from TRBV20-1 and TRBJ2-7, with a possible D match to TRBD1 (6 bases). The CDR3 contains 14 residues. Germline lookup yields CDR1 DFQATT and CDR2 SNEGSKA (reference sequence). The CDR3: CSAAGQKGTYQQYF. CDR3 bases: TGCAGTGCTGCCGGACAGAAGGGTACCTACCAGCAGTACTTC.

The CDR3 nucleotides read TGTGCCACCGGAATAAGACAGGGAACTAATGAAAAACTGTTTTTT. Protein: CATGIRQGTNEKLFF. The chain recombines TRBV15 with TRBJ1-4; TRBD1 matches 7 bases. The germline gives CDR1 LNHNV, CDR2 YYDKDF (reference sequence). The CDR3 runs to 15 residues. V lost 8 bases and J lost 1; bases outside the gene matches: 7.

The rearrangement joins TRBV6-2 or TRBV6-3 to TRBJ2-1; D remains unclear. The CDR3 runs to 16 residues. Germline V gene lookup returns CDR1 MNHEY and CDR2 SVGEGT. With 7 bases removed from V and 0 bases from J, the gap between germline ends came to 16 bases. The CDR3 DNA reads TGTGCCAGCAACAAGAGGCAGACCTTCTCCTACAATGAGCAGTTCTTC. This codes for CASNKRQTFSYNEQFF.

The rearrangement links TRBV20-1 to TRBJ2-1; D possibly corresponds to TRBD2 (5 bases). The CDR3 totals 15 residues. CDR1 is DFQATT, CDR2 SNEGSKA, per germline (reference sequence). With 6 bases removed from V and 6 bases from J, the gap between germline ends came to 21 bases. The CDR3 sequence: CSATRAVEWINEQFF. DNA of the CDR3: TGCAGTGCCACGCGAGCGGTGGAGTGGATCAATGAGCAGTTCTTC.

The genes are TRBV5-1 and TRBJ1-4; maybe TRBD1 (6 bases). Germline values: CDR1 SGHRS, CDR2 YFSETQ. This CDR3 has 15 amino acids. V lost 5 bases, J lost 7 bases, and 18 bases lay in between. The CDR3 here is CASRLTGSGIEKLFF. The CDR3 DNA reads TGCGCCAGCAGATTAACAGGGTCCGGGATTGAAAAACTGTTTTTT.

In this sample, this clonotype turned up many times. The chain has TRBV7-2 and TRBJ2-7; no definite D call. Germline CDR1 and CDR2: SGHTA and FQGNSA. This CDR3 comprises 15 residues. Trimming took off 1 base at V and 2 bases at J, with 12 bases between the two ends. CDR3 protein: CASSLEKTVTYEQYF. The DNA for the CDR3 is TGTGCCAGCAGCTTAGAGAAGACGGTAACCTACGAGCAGTACTTC.

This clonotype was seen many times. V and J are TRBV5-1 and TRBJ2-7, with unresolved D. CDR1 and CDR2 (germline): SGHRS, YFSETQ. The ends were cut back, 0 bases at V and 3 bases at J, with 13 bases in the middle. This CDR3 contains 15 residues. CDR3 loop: CASSLAFSQIYEQYF. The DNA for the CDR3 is TGCGCCAGCAGCTTGGCCTTCTCACAAATCTACGAGCAGTACTTC.

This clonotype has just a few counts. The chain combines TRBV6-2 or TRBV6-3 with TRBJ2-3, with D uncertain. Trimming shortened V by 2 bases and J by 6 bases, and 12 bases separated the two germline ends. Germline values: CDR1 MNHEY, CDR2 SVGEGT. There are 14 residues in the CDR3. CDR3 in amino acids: CASSYPIVGDTQYF. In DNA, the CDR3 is TGTGCCAGCAGTTACCCTATTGTTGGGGATACGCAGTATTTT.

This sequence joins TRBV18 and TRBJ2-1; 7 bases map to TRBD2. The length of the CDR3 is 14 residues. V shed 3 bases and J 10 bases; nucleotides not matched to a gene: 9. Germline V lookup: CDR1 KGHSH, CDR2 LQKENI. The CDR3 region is CASSPFSSGGEQFF. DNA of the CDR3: TGTGCCAGCTCACCTTTCTCTAGCGGAGGCGAGCAGTTCTTC. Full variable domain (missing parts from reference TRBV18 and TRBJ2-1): NAGVMQNPRHLVRRRGQEARLRCSPMKGHSHVYWYRQLPEEGLKFMVYLQKENIIDESGMPKERFSAEFPKEGPSILRIQQVVRGDSAAYFCASSPFSSGGEQFFGPGTRLTVL.